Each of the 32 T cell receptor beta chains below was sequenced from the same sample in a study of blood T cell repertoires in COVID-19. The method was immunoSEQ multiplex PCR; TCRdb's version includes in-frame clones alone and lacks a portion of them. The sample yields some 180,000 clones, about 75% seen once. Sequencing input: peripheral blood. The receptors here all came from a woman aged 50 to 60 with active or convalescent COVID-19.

Written as DNA, the CDR3 is TGTGCCAGCAGCTTCATGTTCCGAGATTCCACCTACGAGCAGTACTTC. Translated: CASSFMFRDSTYEQYF. The rearrangement links TRBV11-3 to TRBJ2-7; D remains unclear. CDR3 length equals 16 residues. Germline V gene lookup returns CDR1 SGHNT and CDR2 YENEEA. Trimming took 3 bases from V and 2 from J, leaving 17 bases between them.

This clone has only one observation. This CDR3 is CASSPDGVRSPQHF. CDR3 coding DNA: TGTGCCAGCAGCCCGGACGGGGTCCGGTCGCCCCAGCATTTT. The chain combines TRBV5-5 with TRBJ1-5; D remains unclear. This CDR3 spans 14 amino acids. CDR1 SGHKS and CDR2 YYEKEE come from the germline V gene (reference sequence). The V end lost 4 bases, the J end lost 9 bases, and 17 bases lay between the germline ends.

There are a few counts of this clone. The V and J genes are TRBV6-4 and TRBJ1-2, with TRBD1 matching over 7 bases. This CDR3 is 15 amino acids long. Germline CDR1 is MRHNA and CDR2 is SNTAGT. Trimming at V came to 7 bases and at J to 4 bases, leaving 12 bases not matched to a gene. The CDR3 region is CASIYRQGFFYGYTF. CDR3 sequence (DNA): TGTGCCAGCATCTATCGACAGGGCTTCTTCTATGGCTACACCTTC.

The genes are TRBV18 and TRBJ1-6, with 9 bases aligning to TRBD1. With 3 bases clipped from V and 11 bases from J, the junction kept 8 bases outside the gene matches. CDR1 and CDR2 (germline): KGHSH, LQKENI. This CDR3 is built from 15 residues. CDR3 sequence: CASSPPGQGPPPLHF. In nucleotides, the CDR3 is TGTGCCAGCTCACCCCCGGGACAGGGTCCACCACCCCTCCACTTT.

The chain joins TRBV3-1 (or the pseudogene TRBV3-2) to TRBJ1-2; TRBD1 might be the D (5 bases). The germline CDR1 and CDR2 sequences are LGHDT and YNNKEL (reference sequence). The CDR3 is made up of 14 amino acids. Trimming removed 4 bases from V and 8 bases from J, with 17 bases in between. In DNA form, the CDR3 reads TGTGCCAGCAGCCCCCCTATGGGGGGTCGCGGCTACACCTTC. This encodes CASSPPMGGRGYTF.

As DNA, the CDR3 is TGTGCCAGCAGCCCCGGTGTGAGCTCAGATACGCAGTATTTT. Its translation is CASSPGVSSDTQYF. The chain couples TRBV11-2 to TRBJ2-3; D gene uncertain. The germline CDR1 and CDR2 sequences are SGHAT and FQNNGV. V gave up 5 bases and J gave up 4 bases, with 13 bases separating them. The CDR3 runs to 14 residues. The whole variable domain, remainder taken from reference TRBV11-2 and TRBJ2-3, is EAGVAQSPRYKIIEKRQSVAFWCNPISGHATLYWYQQILGQGPKLLIQFQNNGVVDDSQLPKDRFSAERLKGVDSTLKIQPAKLEDSAVYLCASSPGVSSDTQYFGPGTRLTVL.

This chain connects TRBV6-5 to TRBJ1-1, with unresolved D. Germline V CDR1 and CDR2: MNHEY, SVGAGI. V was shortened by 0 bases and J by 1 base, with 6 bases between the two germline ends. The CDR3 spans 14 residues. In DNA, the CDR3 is TGTGCCAGCAGTTACTCATCCCGGAACACTGAAGCTTTCTTT. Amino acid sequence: CASSYSSRNTEAFF.

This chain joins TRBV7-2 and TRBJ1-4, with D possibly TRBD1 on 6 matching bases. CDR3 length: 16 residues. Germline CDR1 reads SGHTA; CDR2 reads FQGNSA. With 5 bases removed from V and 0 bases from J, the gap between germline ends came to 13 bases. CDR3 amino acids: CASSLGGQATNEKLFF. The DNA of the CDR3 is TGTGCCAGCAGCCTGGGGGGGCAAGCAACTAATGAAAAACTGTTTTTT.

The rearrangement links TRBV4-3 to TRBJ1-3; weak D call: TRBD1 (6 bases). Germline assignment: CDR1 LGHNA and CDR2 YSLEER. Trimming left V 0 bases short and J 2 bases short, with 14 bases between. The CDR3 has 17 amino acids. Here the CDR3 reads CASSQDEGGVAGNTIYF. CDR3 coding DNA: TGCGCCAGCAGCCAAGATGAAGGGGGAGTAGCTGGAAACACCATATATTTT.

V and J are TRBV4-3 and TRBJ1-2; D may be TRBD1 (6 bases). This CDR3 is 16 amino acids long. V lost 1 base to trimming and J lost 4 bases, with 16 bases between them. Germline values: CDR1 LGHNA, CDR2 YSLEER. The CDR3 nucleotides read TGCGCCAGCAGCCAAGGACCCCCACAGGGCAGCTATGGCTACACCTTC. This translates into CASSQGPPQGSYGYTF.

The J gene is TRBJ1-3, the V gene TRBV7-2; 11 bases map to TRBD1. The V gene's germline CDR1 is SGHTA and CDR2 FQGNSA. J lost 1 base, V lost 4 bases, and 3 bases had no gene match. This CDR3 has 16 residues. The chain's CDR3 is CASSWDRGMSGNTIYF. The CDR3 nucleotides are TGTGCCAGCAGCTGGGACAGGGGGATGTCTGGAAACACCATATATTTT.

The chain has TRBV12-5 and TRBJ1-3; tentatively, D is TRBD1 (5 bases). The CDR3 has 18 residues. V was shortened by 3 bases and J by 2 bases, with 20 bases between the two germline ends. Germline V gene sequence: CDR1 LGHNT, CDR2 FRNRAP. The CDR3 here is CASGLRPGREAAGNTIYF. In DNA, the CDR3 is TGTGCTAGTGGTTTAAGGCCAGGGAGGGAAGCTGCTGGAAACACCATATATTTT.

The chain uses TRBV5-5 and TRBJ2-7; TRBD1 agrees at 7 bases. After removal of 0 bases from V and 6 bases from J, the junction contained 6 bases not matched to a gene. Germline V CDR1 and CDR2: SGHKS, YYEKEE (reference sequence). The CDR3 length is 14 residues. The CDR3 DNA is TGTGCCAGCAGCTTGGCAAGACAGGGAATCGAGCAGTACTTC. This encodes CASSLARQGIEQYF.

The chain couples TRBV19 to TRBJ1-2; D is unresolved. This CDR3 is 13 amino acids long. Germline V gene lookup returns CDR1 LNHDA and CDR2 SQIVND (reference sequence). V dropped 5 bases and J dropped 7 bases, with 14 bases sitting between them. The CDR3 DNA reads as TGTGCCAGTAGTCGCCCCCCCGAGGTTGGCTACACCTTC. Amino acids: CASSRPPEVGYTF.

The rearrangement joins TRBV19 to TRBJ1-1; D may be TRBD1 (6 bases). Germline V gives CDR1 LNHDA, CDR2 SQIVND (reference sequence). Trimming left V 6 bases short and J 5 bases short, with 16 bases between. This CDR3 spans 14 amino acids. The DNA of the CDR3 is TGTGCCAGTAGAAGGGTGGCAGGGGAGACTGAAGCTTTCTTT. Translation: CASRRVAGETEAFF.

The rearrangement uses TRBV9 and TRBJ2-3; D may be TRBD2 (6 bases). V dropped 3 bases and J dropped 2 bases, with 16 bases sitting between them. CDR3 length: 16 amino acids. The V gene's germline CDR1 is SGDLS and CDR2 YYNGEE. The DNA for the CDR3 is TGTGCCAGCAGCGCCCCGGGAAGCGGGTTCACAGATACGCAGTATTTT. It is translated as CASSAPGSGFTDTQYF.

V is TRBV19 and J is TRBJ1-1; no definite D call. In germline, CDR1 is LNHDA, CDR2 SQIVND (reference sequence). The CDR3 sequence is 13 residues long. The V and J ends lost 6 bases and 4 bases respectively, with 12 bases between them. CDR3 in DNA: TGTGCCAGTAGAAACGCCGGTCCCACTGAAGCTTTCTTT. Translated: CASRNAGPTEAFF. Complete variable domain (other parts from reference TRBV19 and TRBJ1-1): DGGITQSPKYLFRKEGQNVTLSCEQNLNHDAMYWYRQDPGQGLRLIYYSQIVNDFQKGDIAEGYSVSREKKESFPLTVTSAQKNPTAFYLCASRNAGPTEAFFGQGTRLTVV.

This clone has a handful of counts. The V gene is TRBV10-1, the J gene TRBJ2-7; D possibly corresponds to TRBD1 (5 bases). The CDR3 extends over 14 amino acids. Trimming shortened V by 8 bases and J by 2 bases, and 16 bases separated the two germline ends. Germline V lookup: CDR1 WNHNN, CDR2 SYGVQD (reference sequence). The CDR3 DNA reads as TGCGCCAGCTCACCACAGGCCTACCCCTACGAGCAGTACTTC. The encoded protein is CASSPQAYPYEQYF.

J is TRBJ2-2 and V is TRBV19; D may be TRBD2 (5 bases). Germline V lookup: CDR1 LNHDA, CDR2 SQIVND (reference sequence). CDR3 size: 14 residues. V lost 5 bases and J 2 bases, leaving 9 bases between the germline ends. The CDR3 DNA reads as TGTGCCAGTAGTCCCTCGGGAAACACCGGGGAGCTGTTTTTT. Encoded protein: CASSPSGNTGELFF.

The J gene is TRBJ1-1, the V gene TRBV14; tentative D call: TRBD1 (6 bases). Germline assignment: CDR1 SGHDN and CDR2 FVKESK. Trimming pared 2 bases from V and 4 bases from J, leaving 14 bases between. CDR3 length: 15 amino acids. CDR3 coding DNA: TGTGCCAGCAGCCAACAATCAGGGGTATCCACTGAAGCTTTCTTT. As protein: CASSQQSGVSTEAFF.

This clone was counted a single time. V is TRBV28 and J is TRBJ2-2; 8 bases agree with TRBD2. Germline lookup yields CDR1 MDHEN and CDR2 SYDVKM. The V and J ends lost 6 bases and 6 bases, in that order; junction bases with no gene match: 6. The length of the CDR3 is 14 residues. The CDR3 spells CASRPGLGAGELFF. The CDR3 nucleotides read TGTGCCAGCAGACCGGGACTAGGGGCCGGGGAGCTGTTTTTT.

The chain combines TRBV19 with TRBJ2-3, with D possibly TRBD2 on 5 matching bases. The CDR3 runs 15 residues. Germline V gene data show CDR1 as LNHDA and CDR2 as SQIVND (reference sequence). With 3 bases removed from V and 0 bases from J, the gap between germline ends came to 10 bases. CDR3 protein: CASSMSGVSTDTQYF. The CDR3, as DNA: TGTGCCAGTAGTATGAGCGGAGTCAGCACAGATACGCAGTATTTT.

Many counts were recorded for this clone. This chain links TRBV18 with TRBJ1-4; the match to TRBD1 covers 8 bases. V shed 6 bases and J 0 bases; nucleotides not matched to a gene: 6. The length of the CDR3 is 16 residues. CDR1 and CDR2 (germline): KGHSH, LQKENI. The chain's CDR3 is CASSSRQGSTNEKLFF. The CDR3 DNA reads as TGTGCCAGCTCGTCCCGACAGGGGTCAACTAATGAAAAACTGTTTTTT. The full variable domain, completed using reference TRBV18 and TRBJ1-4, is NAGVMQNPRHLVRRRGQEARLRCSPMKGHSHVYWYRQLPEEGLKFMVYLQKENIIDESGMPKERFSAEFPKEGPSILRIQQVVRGDSAAYFCASSSRQGSTNEKLFFGSGTQLSVL.

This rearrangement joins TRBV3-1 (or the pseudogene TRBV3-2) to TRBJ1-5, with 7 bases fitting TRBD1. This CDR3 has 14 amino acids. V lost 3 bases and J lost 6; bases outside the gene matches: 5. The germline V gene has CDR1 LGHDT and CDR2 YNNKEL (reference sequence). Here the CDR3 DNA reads TGTGCCAGCAGCCATTCAGGGGGAGGTCAGCCCCAGCATTTT. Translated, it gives CASSHSGGGQPQHF.

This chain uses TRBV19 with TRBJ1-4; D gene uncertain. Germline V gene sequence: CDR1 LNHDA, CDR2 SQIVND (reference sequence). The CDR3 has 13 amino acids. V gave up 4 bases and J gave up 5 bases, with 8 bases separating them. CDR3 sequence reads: CASSTGRNEKLFF. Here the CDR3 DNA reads TGTGCCAGTAGTACGGGTAGGAATGAAAAACTGTTTTTT.

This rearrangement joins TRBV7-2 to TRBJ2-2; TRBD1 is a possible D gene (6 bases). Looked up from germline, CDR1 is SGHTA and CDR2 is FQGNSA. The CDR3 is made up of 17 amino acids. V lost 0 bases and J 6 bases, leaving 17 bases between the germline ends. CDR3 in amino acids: CASSLAPGTGRAGELFF. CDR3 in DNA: TGTGCCAGCAGCTTAGCGCCCGGCACAGGGCGCGCCGGGGAGCTGTTTTTT. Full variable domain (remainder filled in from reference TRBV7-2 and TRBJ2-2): GAGVSQSPSNKVTEKGKDVELRCDPISGHTALYWYRQSLGQGLEFLIYFQGNSAPDKSGLPSDRFSAERTGGSVSTLTIQRTQQEDSAVYLCASSLAPGTGRAGELFFGEGSRLTVL.

The CDR3 loop reads CASSLSEHGYTF. The CDR3 bases are TGTGCCAGTAGTCTTTCAGAACATGGCTACACCTTC. This chain joins TRBV19 and TRBJ1-2; no firm D call. Per the germline V gene, CDR1 is LNHDA and CDR2 is SQIVND (reference sequence). The CDR3 runs to 12 residues. Deletions cut 5 bases from V and 6 bases from J, with 10 bases between.

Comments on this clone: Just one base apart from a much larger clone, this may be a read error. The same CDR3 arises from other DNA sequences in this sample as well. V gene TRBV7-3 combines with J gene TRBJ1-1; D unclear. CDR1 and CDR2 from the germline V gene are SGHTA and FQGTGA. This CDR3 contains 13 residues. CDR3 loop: CASSLTQNTEAFF. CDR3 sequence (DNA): TGTGCCAGCAGCCTAACACAGAACACTGAAGCTTTCTTT.

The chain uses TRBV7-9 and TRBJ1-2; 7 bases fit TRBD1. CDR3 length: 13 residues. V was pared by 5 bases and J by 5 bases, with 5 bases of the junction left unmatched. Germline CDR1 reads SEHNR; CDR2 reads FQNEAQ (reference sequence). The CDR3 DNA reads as TGTGCCAGCAGCCAAGGGACAGCATATGGCTACACCTTC. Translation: CASSQGTAYGYTF.

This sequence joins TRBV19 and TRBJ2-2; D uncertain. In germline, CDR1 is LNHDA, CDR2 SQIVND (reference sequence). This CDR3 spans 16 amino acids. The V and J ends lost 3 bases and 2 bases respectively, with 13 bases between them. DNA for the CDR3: TGTGCCAGTAGTATTCAGGCCACACCCAACACCGGGGAGCTGTTTTTT. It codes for CASSIQATPNTGELFF.

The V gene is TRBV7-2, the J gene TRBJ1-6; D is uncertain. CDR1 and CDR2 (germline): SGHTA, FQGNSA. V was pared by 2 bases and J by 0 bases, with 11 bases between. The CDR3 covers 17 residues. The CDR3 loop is CASSLIAGSSYNSPLHF. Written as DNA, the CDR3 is TGTGCCAGCAGCTTAATCGCCGGGAGCTCCTATAATTCACCCCTCCACTTT.

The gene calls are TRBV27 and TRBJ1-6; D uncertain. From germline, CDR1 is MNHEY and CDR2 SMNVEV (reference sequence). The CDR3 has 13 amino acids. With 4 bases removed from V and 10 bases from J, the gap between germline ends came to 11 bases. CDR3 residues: CASSSPARSPLHF. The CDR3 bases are TGTGCCAGCAGTTCCCCGGCGAGGTCACCCCTCCACTTT.